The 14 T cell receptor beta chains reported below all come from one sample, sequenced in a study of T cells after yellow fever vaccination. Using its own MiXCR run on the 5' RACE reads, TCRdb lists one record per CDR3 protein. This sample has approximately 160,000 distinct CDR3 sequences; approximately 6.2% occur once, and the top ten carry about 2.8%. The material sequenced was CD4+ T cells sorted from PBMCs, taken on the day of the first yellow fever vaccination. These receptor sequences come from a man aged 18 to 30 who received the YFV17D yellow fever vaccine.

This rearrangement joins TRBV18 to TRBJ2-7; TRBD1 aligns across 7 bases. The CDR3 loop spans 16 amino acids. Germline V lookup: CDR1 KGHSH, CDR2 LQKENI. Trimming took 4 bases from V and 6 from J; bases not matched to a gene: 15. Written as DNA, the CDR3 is TGTGCCAGCTCACATGGGAGAGACAGGGTGAATCGCGAGCAGTACTTC. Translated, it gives CASSHGRDRVNREQYF.

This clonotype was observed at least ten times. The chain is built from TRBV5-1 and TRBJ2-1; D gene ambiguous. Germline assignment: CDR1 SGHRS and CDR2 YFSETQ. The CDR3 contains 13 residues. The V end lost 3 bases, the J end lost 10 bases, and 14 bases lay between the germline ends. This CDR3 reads CASSSTPGEEQFF. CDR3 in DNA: TGCGCCAGCAGCTCCACCCCAGGCGAAGAGCAGTTCTTC.

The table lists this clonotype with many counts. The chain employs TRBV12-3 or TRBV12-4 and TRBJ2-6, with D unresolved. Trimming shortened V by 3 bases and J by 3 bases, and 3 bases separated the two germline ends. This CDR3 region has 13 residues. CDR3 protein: CASSFGGANVLTF. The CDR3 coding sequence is TGTGCCAGCAGTTTCGGTGGGGCCAACGTCCTGACTTTC.

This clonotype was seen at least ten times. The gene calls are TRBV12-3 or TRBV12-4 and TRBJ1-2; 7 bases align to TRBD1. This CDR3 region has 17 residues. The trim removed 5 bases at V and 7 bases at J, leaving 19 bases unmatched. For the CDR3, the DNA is TGTGCCAGCAGTCCCGCCGGGACAGTAGTCTCCATCTCTGGCTACACCTTC. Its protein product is CASSPAGTVVSISGYTF.

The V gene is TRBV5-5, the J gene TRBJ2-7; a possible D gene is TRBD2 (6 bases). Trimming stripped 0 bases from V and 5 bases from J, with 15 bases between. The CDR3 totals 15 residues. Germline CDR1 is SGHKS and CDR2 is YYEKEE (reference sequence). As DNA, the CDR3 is TGTGCCAGCAGCTTGGGGGGGGTAAGGGCGGACGAGCAGTACTTC. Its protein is CASSLGGVRADEQYF.

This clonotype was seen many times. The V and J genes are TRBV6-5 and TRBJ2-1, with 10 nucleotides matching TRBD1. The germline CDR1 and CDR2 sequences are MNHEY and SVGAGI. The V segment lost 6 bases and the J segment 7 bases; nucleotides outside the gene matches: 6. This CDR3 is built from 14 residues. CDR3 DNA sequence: TGTGCCAGCAGGAGGGACAGGGGCGGGAATGAGCAGTTCTTC. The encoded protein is CASRRDRGGNEQFF.

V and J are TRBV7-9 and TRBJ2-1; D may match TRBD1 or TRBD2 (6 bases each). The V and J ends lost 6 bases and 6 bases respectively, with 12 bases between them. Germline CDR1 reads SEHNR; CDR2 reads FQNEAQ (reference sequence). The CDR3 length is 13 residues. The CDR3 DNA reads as TGTGCCAGCAGAACGGAGGGGGGCAATGAGCAGTTCTTC. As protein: CASRTEGGNEQFF.

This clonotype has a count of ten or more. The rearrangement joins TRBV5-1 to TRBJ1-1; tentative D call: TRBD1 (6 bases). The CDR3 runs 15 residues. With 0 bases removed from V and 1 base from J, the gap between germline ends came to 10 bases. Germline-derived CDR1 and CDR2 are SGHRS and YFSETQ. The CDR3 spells CASSLVPGANTEAFF. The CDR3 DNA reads TGCGCCAGCAGCTTGGTGCCAGGGGCGAACACTGAAGCTTTCTTT.

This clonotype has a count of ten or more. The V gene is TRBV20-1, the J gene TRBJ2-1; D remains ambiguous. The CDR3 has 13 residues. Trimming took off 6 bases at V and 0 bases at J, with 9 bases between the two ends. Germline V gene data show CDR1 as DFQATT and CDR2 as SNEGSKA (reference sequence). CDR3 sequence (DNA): TGCAGTGCGCGAGCGTACTCCTACAATGAGCAGTTCTTC. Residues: CSARAYSYNEQFF.

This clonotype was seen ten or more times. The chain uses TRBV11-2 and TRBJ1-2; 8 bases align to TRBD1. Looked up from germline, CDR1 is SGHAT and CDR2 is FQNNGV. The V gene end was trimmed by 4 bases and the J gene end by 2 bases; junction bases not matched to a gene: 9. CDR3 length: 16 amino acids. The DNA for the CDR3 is TGTGCCAGCAGCTCACTCAAGAGGACAGGGAACTATGGCTACACCTTC. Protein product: CASSSLKRTGNYGYTF.

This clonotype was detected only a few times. The CDR3 is CASTAGGENEQFF. DNA of the CDR3: TGCGCCAGCACGGCGGGGGGTGAAAATGAGCAGTTCTTC. The J gene is TRBJ2-1, the V gene TRBV5-1; 8 nucleotides match TRBD2. V dropped 6 bases and J dropped 7; count of bases not matched to a gene: 6. The CDR3 extends over 13 amino acids. Germline V gene data show CDR1 as SGHRS and CDR2 as YFSETQ.

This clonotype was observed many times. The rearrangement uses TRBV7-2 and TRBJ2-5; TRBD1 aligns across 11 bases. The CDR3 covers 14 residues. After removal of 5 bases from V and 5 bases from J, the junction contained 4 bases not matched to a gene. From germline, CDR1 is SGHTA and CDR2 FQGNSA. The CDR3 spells CASSRDRGWETQYF. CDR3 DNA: TGTGCCAGCAGCCGGGACAGGGGGTGGGAGACCCAGTACTTC.

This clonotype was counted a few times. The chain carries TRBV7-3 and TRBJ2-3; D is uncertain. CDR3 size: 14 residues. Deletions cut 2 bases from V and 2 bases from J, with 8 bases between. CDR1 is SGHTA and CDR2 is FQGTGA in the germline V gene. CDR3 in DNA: TGTGCCAGCAGCTTAGGGTACCCCACAGATACGCAGTATTTT. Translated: CASSLGYPTDTQYF.

Written as DNA, the CDR3 is TGTGCCATCAGTGAGTCGCTGGCCAGTCAGCCCCAGCATTTT. Amino acids: CAISESLASQPQHF. The chain recombines TRBV10-3 with TRBJ1-5; no definite D call. This CDR3 has 14 amino acids. Trimming took 0 bases from V and 6 from J, leaving 9 bases between them. From germline, CDR1 is ENHRY and CDR2 SYGVKD.